This T cell receptor (beta chain) was identified in a study of blood T cell repertoires in COVID-19. CDR3 size: 18 residues. CDR1 and CDR2 (germline): LGHNA, YSLEER. The V and J ends lost 4 bases and 4 bases, in that order; junction bases with no gene match: 10. Sequencing used immunoSEQ multiplex PCR; TCRdb keeps in-frame clones, though not all of them. The repertoire holds over 100,000 clones, with about 91% as singletons. The sequenced sample was peripheral blood. This sequence was found in a human donor in a cohort sampled during active COVID-19. The rearrangement links TRBV4-3 to TRBJ2-2, with TRBD2 matching 12 bases. Here the CDR3 reads CASSRGLAGKIGTGELFF. For the CDR3, the DNA is TGCGCCAGCAGCCGAGGACTAGCGGGAAAAATCGGCACCGGGGAGCTGTTTTTT.